These 30 T cell receptor beta chains share one sample of origin, sequenced in a study of T cells in women clearing cervical HPV infection. Clones were read by immunoSEQ multiplex PCR, and TCRdb kept only the in-frame ones, dropping some. The listing contains under 45,000 clones. The sequencing sample was made of blood buffy coat. The receptor set was obtained from a woman aged 18 to 75 with a cervical HPV16 infection that either progressed to CIN3+ or cleared (not recorded which).

Turning to this clone: The read gets to within 3 residues of the CDR3 end, and the germline J gene fills in the rest. The V gene is TRBV29-1, the J gene TRBJ2-6, with D maybe TRBD1 (5 bases). The CDR3 totals 11 residues. CDR1 and CDR2 from the germline V gene are SQVTM and ANQGSEA. CDR3 sequence reads: CSVVQGRVLTF. CDR3 bases read: TGCAGCGTCGTTCAGGGTCGAGTC.

Comments on this clone: The read stops 3 residues short of the end of the CDR3; the missing end is completed from the germline J gene. The J gene is TRBJ2-7, the V gene TRBV28, with 8 bases lining up with TRBD2. Trimming took 6 bases from V and 0 from J; bases not matched to a gene: 4. Germline assignment: CDR1 MDHEN and CDR2 SYDVKM. CDR3 length equals 14 residues. The chain's CDR3 is CASSSTSGSYEQYF. Incomplete CDR3 DNA: TGTGCCAGCAGCTCTACTAGCGGCTCCTACGAG. Drawing the rest from reference TRBV28 and TRBJ2-7, the complete variable domain is DVKVTQSSRYLVKRTGEKVFLECVQDMDHENMFWYRQDPGLGLRLIYFSYDVKMKEKGDIPEGYSVSREKKERFSLILESASTNQTSMYLCASSSTSGSYEQYFGPGTRLTVT.

CDR3 loop: CASLWLGADGYTF. CDR3 DNA, as far as it was read: TGTGCCTCCCTCTGGTTGGGGGCAGATGGC. The chain employs TRBV30 and TRBJ1-2, with D possibly being TRBD1 (6 bases). The CDR3 end lies 3 residues beyond the end of the read and is filled in from the germline J gene. The CDR3 contains 13 residues. V shed 7 bases and J shed 6 bases, with 18 bases lying between them. CDR1 and CDR2 (germline): GTSNPN, SVGIG (reference sequence).

This CDR3 reads CASSSGTGGETQYF. Incomplete CDR3 DNA: TGTGCCAGCAGCTCCGGGACAGGAGGGGAGACC. The V and J genes are TRBV7-3 and TRBJ2-5, with 8 bases aligning to TRBD1. The DNA ends 3 residues before the CDR3 does, and the rest of the CDR3 is filled in from the germline J gene. This CDR3 comprises 14 residues. Germline V lookup: CDR1 SGHTA, CDR2 FQGTGA. J lost 5 bases, V lost 4 bases, and 6 bases had no gene match.

A word on this clone: The read halts 3 residues ahead of the CDR3 end, with the missing end drawn from the germline J gene. J is TRBJ2-7 and V is TRBV20-1, with D tentatively TRBD2 (6 bases). The CDR3 sequence is 14 residues long. The germline V gene has CDR1 DFQATT and CDR2 SNEGSKA (reference sequence). V lost 6 bases, J lost 6 bases, and 21 bases lay in between. The sequenced CDR3 bases are TGCAGTGCGCAGGGACTCACCCGGACCTTCGAG. Translation: CSAQGLTRTFE. The complete CDR3 sequence is CSAQGLTRTFEQYF.

Comment on this clone: Read sequence stops 3 residues before the CDR3 end, and the germline J gene provides the missing end. This rearrangement joins TRBV30 to TRBJ2-6; D is unclear. Germline V gene lookup returns CDR1 GTSNPN and CDR2 SVGIG (reference sequence). The CDR3 is 14 residues long. V lost 4 bases to trimming and J lost 0 bases, with 7 bases between them. The CDR3 reads CAWNRVSGANVLTF. The part of the CDR3 DNA that was read is TGTGCCTGGAACAGAGTCTCTGGGGCCAACGTC.

With regard to this clone: The read is 3 residues too short to cover the CDR3 end, so that end is filled in from the germline J gene. The chain carries TRBV5-5 and TRBJ1-4, with D possibly TRBD1 on 6 matching bases. V shed 5 bases and J shed 4 bases, with 12 bases lying between them. The CDR3 covers 14 residues. Germline CDR1 is SGHKS and CDR2 is YYEKEE (reference sequence). The CDR3 region is CASRHTGSNEKLFF. The part of the CDR3 DNA that was read is TGTGCCAGCAGACATACAGGGAGTAATGAAAAA.

Remarks on this clone: Read sequence stops 3 residues before the CDR3 end, and the germline J gene provides the missing end. V and J are TRBV19 and TRBJ1-5; 7 bases agree with TRBD1. The trim removed 5 bases at V and 5 bases at J, leaving 15 bases unmatched. This CDR3 is built from 17 residues. CDR1 is LNHDA, CDR2 SQIVND, per germline (reference sequence). Partial CDR3 DNA: TGTGCCAGTAGTTTAGGGGCGACAGGGATGATTGATCAGCCC. Translated, it gives CASSLGATGMIDQP. From start to end, the CDR3 is CASSLGATGMIDQPQHF.

As to this clone: The read gets to within 3 residues of the CDR3 end, and the germline J gene fills in the rest. The chain uses TRBV18 and TRBJ1-2, with TRBD1 matching over 7 bases. Trimming took 1 base from V and 3 from J; bases not matched to a gene: 17. From germline, CDR1 is KGHSH and CDR2 LQKENI. This CDR3 spans 19 amino acids. The covered CDR3 bases are TGTGCCAGCTCACCACTACAGACAGGGATGAAGGTAGTAGACTATGGC. This translates into CASSPLQTGMKVVDYG. The CDR3, in full, reads CASSPLQTGMKVVDYGYTF.

Note on this clone: The DNA ends 3 residues before the CDR3 does, and the rest of the CDR3 is filled in from the germline J gene. This rearrangement joins TRBV7-2 to TRBJ2-5; 7 bases align to TRBD2. The CDR3 sequence is 14 residues long. Looked up from germline, CDR1 is SGHTA and CDR2 is FQGNSA. The V segment lost 5 bases and the J segment 5 bases; nucleotides outside the gene matches: 8. CDR3 amino acids: CASSLRRGGETQYF. The sequenced CDR3 bases are TGTGCCAGCAGCCTCCGGCGGGGAGGGGAGACC.

As for this clone: The CDR3 end falls 3 residues outside the read, so it is completed with the germline J gene. The chain carries TRBV5-1 and TRBJ2-5; D call uncertain. The CDR3 runs 12 residues. Germline V lookup: CDR1 SGHRS, CDR2 YFSETQ. V shed 0 bases and J shed 6 bases, with 6 bases lying between them. This CDR3 is CASSLGAKTQYF. CDR3 DNA (partial): TGCGCCAGCAGCTTGGGCGCGAAGACC.

Comments on this clone: The read gets to within 3 residues of the CDR3 end, and the germline J gene fills in the rest. The chain uses TRBV7-2 and TRBJ1-5; 7 nucleotides line up with TRBD1. Losses at the gene ends were 5 bases for V and 6 bases for J; bases not matched to a gene: 4. Per germline, CDR1 SGHTA and CDR2 FQGNSA. This CDR3 has 13 residues. CDR3 bases read: TGTGCCAGCAGCCGCGACAGGGTTCAGCCC. Its translation is CASSRDRVQP. The CDR3 reads in full as CASSRDRVQPQHF.

With respect to this clone: The read gets to within 3 residues of the CDR3 end, and the germline J gene fills in the rest. This rearrangement joins TRBV7-6 to TRBJ1-6, with 8 nucleotides matching TRBD1. CDR3 length: 16 residues. Germline CDR1 SGHVS, CDR2 FNYEAQ. The V and J ends lost 4 bases and 9 bases, in that order; junction bases with no gene match: 11. CDR3 DNA (partial): TGTGCCAGCAGCTCATCCGGGACAGGTCCGGGTTCACCC. Protein: CASSSSGTGPGSP. In full, the CDR3 reads CASSSSGTGPGSPLHF.

As to this clone: The read gets to within 3 residues of the CDR3 end, and the germline J gene fills in the rest. This chain uses TRBV7-2 with TRBJ1-6, with 8 bases aligning to TRBD1. The CDR3 runs 14 residues. V lost 3 bases to trimming and J lost 5 bases; unmatched junction nucleotides: 0. Germline CDR1 is SGHTA and CDR2 is FQGNSA. The covered CDR3 bases are TGTGCCAGCAGCTTGACAGGGGATAATTCACCC. Protein sequence: CASSLTGDNSP. The entire CDR3 protein is CASSLTGDNSPLHF.

Concerning this clone: The read terminates 3 residues before the CDR3 end, so the remaining end is supplied by the germline J gene. This sequence joins TRBV5-6 and TRBJ2-7; D remains ambiguous. Germline V lookup: CDR1 SGHDT, CDR2 YYEEEE. The CDR3 totals 13 residues. V shed 1 base and J shed 1 base, with 6 bases lying between them. The CDR3 loop is CASSLTYSYEQYF. Partial CDR3 DNA: TGTGCCAGCAGCTTGACATATTCCTACGAG.

Details on this clone: Coverage ceases 3 residues before the CDR3 finishes, and the germline J gene fills in the end. V gene TRBV30 combines with J gene TRBJ1-2; TRBD1 agrees at 12 bases. The V segment lost 2 bases and the J segment 0 bases; nucleotides outside the gene matches: 10. The CDR3 consists of 18 residues. Germline V gives CDR1 GTSNPN, CDR2 SVGIG (reference sequence). The DNA read from the CDR3 is TGTGCCTGGAGTCCACGCGGGGGACAGGGGGCGTCTAACTATGGC. Its protein is CAWSPRGGQGASNYG. The complete CDR3 reads CAWSPRGGQGASNYGYTF.

Points on this clone: From the germline J gene comes the end of the CDR3, since the read stops 3 residues before it. V is TRBV19 and J is TRBJ2-1, with 14 bases matching TRBD2. Trimming took 5 bases from V and 5 from J; bases not matched to a gene: 8. The CDR3 spans 17 residues. Germline V gene data show CDR1 as LNHDA and CDR2 as SQIVND (reference sequence). The sequenced CDR3 bases are TGTGCCAGTAGTGCGAGACTAGCGGGGGGGAACCACAATGAG. It encodes CASSARLAGGNHNE. The full CDR3 protein reads CASSARLAGGNHNEQFF.

In the case of this clone: The read falls 3 residues short of the CDR3 end, and the missing part is taken from the germline J gene. The V call is TRBV6-1, the J call TRBJ2-1; D is uncertain. Looked up from germline, CDR1 is MNHNS and CDR2 is SASEGT. The V end was cut by 4 bases, the J end by 3 bases, with 16 bases between. This CDR3 has 16 amino acids. The CDR3 here is CASSARQHEFYNEQFF. Incomplete CDR3 DNA: TGTGCCAGCAGTGCGCGGCAGCACGAGTTCTACAATGAG.

On this clone itself: The read stops 3 residues short of the end of the CDR3; the missing end is completed from the germline J gene. The chain combines TRBV20-1 with TRBJ2-3, with unresolved D. This CDR3 contains 11 residues. Looked up from germline, CDR1 is DFQATT and CDR2 is SNEGSKA (reference sequence). The CDR3 DNA, read in part, is TGCAGTGGTTCAGGCAAAGAGACG. Translating gives CSGSGKET. The whole CDR3 sequence is CSGSGKETQYF.

Comment on this clone: The CDR3 extends 3 residues past the end of the read, so its final part is completed from the germline J gene. The chain employs TRBV19 and TRBJ2-1; the D gene is possibly TRBD2 (6 bases). CDR1 is LNHDA, CDR2 SQIVND, per germline (reference sequence). With 4 bases removed from V and 0 bases from J, the gap between germline ends came to 16 bases. This CDR3 has 17 amino acids. This chain's CDR3 is CASSTVADPNSYNEQFF. CDR3 DNA (partial): TGTGCCAGTAGTACTGTAGCGGATCCCAACTCCTACAATGAG.

Remarks on this clone: Sequencing ends 3 residues short of the CDR3 end; the germline J gene provides the rest. V usage is TRBV20-1 and J usage is TRBJ2-4, with 8 nucleotides matching TRBD1. Per germline, CDR1 DFQATT and CDR2 SNEGSKA (reference sequence). The trim removed 5 bases at V and 5 bases at J, leaving 11 bases unmatched. The length of the CDR3 is 15 residues. The sequenced part of the CDR3 DNA is TGCAGTGCTGCAAGAACAGGGGGACCACAAAACATT. It is translated as CSAARTGGPQNI. The entire CDR3 protein is CSAARTGGPQNIQYF.

Worth noting for this clone: The sequence runs out 3 residues before the end of the CDR3; the remainder is reconstructed from the germline J gene. The chain recombines TRBV2 with TRBJ1-1; 9 bases match TRBD1. The CDR3 length is 13 residues. J was trimmed by 1 base and V by 6 bases; bases with no gene match: 0. Germline V lookup: CDR1 SNHLY, CDR2 FYNNEI. CDR3 DNA, as far as it was read: TGTGCCAGCAGGGACAGGGGGAACACTGAA. Its protein product is CASRDRGNTE. The full-length CDR3 reads as CASRDRGNTEAFF. Full variable domain (rest looked up from reference TRBV2 and TRBJ1-1): EPEVTQTPSHQVTQMGQEVILRCVPISNHLYFYWYRQILGQKVEFLVSFYNNEISEKSEIFDDQFSVERPDGSNFTLKIRSTKLEDSAMYFCASRDRGNTEAFFGQGTRLTVV.

A note on this clone: The sequence runs out 3 residues before the end of the CDR3; the remainder is reconstructed from the germline J gene. J is TRBJ1-1 and V is TRBV18, with a tentative D call TRBD1 (5 bases). V was trimmed by 1 base and J by 6 bases, leaving 9 bases between them. Germline V gene sequence: CDR1 KGHSH, CDR2 LQKENI. CDR3 length equals 13 residues. The DNA read from the CDR3 is TGTGCCAGCTCACCACGCAGGGAGGCTGAA. Translating gives CASSPRREAE. The CDR3 reads in full as CASSPRREAEAFF.

This CDR3 is CSARAFLAGGPYNEQFF. The part of the CDR3 DNA that was read is TGCAGTGCTAGAGCCTTCCTAGCGGGGGGGCCCTACAATGAG. The rearrangement joins TRBV20-1 to TRBJ2-1; 12 nucleotides align to TRBD2. From the germline J gene comes the end of the CDR3, since the read stops 3 residues before it. Germline V gene data show CDR1 as DFQATT and CDR2 as SNEGSKA (reference sequence). The junction had 6 bases not matched to a gene; V was cut back by 1 base and J by 2 bases. The CDR3 totals 17 residues.

In regard to this clone: The read stops 3 residues short of the end of the CDR3; the missing end is completed from the germline J gene. The chain carries TRBV20-1 and TRBJ2-7; 10 bases map to TRBD1. Germline assignment: CDR1 DFQATT and CDR2 SNEGSKA (reference sequence). The length of the CDR3 is 15 residues. J lost 5 bases, V lost 5 bases, and 12 bases had no gene match. CDR3 bases read: TGCAGTGCTTCCTCCGGGGACAGGGGAATCGACGAG. Translating gives CSASSGDRGIDE. The whole CDR3 is CSASSGDRGIDEQYF.

Of note for this clone: The CDR3 end falls 3 residues outside the read, so it is completed with the germline J gene. This sequence joins TRBV12-3 or TRBV12-4 and TRBJ2-5, with 11 bases matching TRBD2. Trimming at V came to 4 bases and at J to 4 bases, leaving 8 bases not matched to a gene. The CDR3 runs 16 residues. CDR3 in amino acids: CASSSIAGGLGETQYF. The sequenced CDR3 bases are TGTGCCAGCAGTTCGATAGCGGGAGGGTTGGGAGAGACC.

Concerning this clone itself: The missing CDR3 end, 3 residues past where the read stops, is filled in from the germline J gene. J is TRBJ1-5 and V is TRBV7-6; D unresolved. The CDR3 is 14 residues long. The V end lost 1 base, the J end lost 7 bases, and 11 bases lay between the germline ends. Per the germline V gene, CDR1 is SGHVS and CDR2 is FNYEAQ. CDR3 protein: CASSLGGFGQPQHF. The CDR3 DNA, read in part, is TGTGCCAGCAGCTTAGGAGGGTTTGGGCAGCCC.

On this clone itself: The read terminates 3 residues ahead of where the CDR3 ends, so the germline J gene completes it. The chain couples TRBV7-2 to TRBJ2-7; no reliable D call. V lost 2 bases and J lost 0, with 11 bases in between. Germline CDR1 and CDR2: SGHTA and FQGNSA. The length of the CDR3 is 15 residues. The CDR3 sequence is CASSLNPRSSYEQYF. The CDR3 DNA, read in part, is TGTGCCAGCAGCTTAAACCCCAGATCCTCCTACGAG.

In the case of this clone: From the germline J gene comes the end of the CDR3, since the read stops 3 residues before it. V and J are TRBV6-2 or TRBV6-3 and TRBJ2-2; a possible D gene is TRBD1 (6 bases). The V and J ends lost 8 bases and 7 bases respectively, with 20 bases between them. This CDR3 region has 15 residues. In germline, CDR1 is MNHEY, CDR2 SVGEGT. The CDR3 DNA, read in part, is TGTGCCAGCCGTCCGCGCAGGGGCGGTGGCGGGGAG. It is translated as CASRPRRGGGGE. The full CDR3 sequence reads CASRPRRGGGGELFF.

Notes on this clone: Read coverage stops 3 residues before the CDR3 terminus; the germline J gene supplies the remainder. This sequence joins TRBV5-1 and TRBJ2-5; TRBD1 matches at 10 bases. This CDR3 has 14 residues. The ends lost 3 bases at V and 5 bases at J; junction bases unmatched: 4. Germline CDR1 and CDR2: SGHRS and YFSETQ. CDR3: CASSSRTGGETQYF. CDR3 DNA, as far as it was read: TGCGCCAGCAGCTCCCGGACAGGGGGGGAGACC.